The 3 T cell receptor beta chains presented below share a single source sample, sequenced in a study of T cells in Graves' hyperthyroidism and ophthalmopathy (dated by TCRdb to about 2019). Libraries came from multiplex PCR. Sequenced on an Illumina HiSeq 2000. The TCR beta CDR3 regions were amplified from RNA transcripts. For the first round of RT-PCR on the TCR CDR3, the HTBI primer set was used together with the Qiagen OneStep RT-PCR kit. TCRdb handled the public reads itself, with Q25 trimming in fastp and clone calling in MiXCR, and kept productive beta chains. All rows with the same CDR3 protein become a single entry with the most common DNA and genes. This sample has 200,000 to 250,000 distinct CDR3 sequences in its table, and about 16% of those were observed once. The top ten clonotypes cover around 28% of the sample. The sequencing sample was made of blood. The receptors come from a young woman with Graves' ophthalmopathy.

This clonotype was detected many times. The chain links TRBV10-3 to TRBJ2-3; D gene uncertain. The germline V gene encodes CDR1 ENHRY and CDR2 SYGVKD. The CDR3 sequence is 12 residues long. V gave up 4 bases and J gave up 3 bases, with 5 bases separating them. In DNA, the CDR3 is TGTGCCATCAGTGCACAGACAGATACGCAGTATTTT. Its protein is CAISAQTDTQYF.

This clonotype was seen repeatedly, ten times or more. The CDR3: CAISDGGARSDTQYF. The CDR3 nucleotides are TGTGCCATCAGTGACGGGGGGGCTCGATCAGATACGCAGTATTTT. The chain uses TRBV10-3 and TRBJ2-3; 8 bases are shared with TRBD2. CDR3 size: 15 residues. Germline V lookup: CDR1 ENHRY, CDR2 SYGVKD. V was pared by 3 bases and J by 4 bases, with 6 bases of the junction left unmatched.

This clonotype occurred many times. The J gene is TRBJ1-4, the V gene TRBV5-1, with no clear D. The CDR3 runs to 13 residues. V dropped 0 bases and J dropped 4 bases, with 4 bases sitting between them. CDR1 is SGHRS and CDR2 is YFSETQ in the germline V gene. DNA for the CDR3: TGCGCCAGCAGCTTGGTTCTTAATGAAAAACTGTTTTTT. Translation: CASSLVLNEKLFF.